The 23 T cell receptor beta chains below come from one sample, sequenced in a study of T cells in Graves' hyperthyroidism and ophthalmopathy. RNA transcripts served as the template for amplifying TCR beta CDR3 regions. An initial round of RT-PCR targeting the TCR CDR3 relied on the HTBI primer set. TCRdb fed the multiplex PCR reads into MiXCR, producing one record per CDR3 protein. The table lists approximately 700,000 distinct CDR3 sequences, about 17% of them singletons. Sequences were obtained from blood. Receptors originate from a man between 18 and 29 years old with Graves' hyperthyroidism.

Many counts were recorded for this clonotype. The chain uses TRBV28 and TRBJ1-5, with 7 nucleotides matching TRBD1. The V gene end was trimmed by 9 bases and the J gene end by 3 bases; junction bases not matched to a gene: 8. The germline V gene has CDR1 MDHEN and CDR2 SYDVKM. This CDR3 comprises 14 residues. The CDR3 reads CASTRTGDNQPQHF. DNA of the CDR3: TGTGCCAGTACGCGGACAGGTGACAATCAGCCCCAGCATTTT. Complete variable domain (other parts from reference TRBV28 and TRBJ1-5): DVKVTQSSRYLVKRTGEKVFLECVQDMDHENMFWYRQDPGLGLRLIYFSYDVKMKEKGDIPEGYSVSREKKERFSLILESASTNQTSMYLCASTRTGDNQPQHFGDGTRLSIL.

This clonotype was counted between two and nine times. The CDR3 ends on some other residue instead of the conserved phenylalanine or tryptophan, so this is likely a read error. The rearrangement joins TRBV29-1 to TRBJ2-1, with D perhaps matching TRBD1 (5 bases). CDR1 and CDR2 from the germline V gene are SQVTM and ANQGSEA. CDR3 length: 11 amino acids. V lost 7 bases to trimming and J lost 7 bases, with 11 bases between them. This CDR3 reads CSAPKGNEQFL. The CDR3 nucleotides are TGCAGCGCACCTAAGGGGAATGAGCAGTTCCTC.

This clonotype was seen ten or more times. The V and J genes are TRBV15 and TRBJ1-2, with unresolved D. The CDR3 extends over 14 amino acids. Trimming removed 3 bases at V and 0 bases at J, with 8 bases between. CDR1 is LNHNV and CDR2 is YYDKDF in the germline V gene (reference sequence). The CDR3 DNA sequence: TGTGCCACCAGCAGTGGGAACACTAACTATGGCTACACCTTC. Its translation is CATSSGNTNYGYTF.

The V call is TRBV19, the J call TRBJ2-2; no clear D. This CDR3 comprises 15 residues. Per germline, CDR1 LNHDA and CDR2 SQIVND (reference sequence). The V end was cut by 6 bases, the J end by 6 bases, with 17 bases between. CDR3 DNA: TGTGCCAGTAGGACAACTAACGAAGGTCCCGGGGAGCTGTTTTTT. It is translated as CASRTTNEGPGELFF.

This clonotype was found many times. The chain has TRBV30 and TRBJ1-1; no definite D call. The germline V and J ends were trimmed by 4 bases and 5 bases, with 11 bases remaining between them. CDR1 is GTSNPN and CDR2 is SVGIG in the germline V gene (reference sequence). The CDR3 runs 12 residues. The CDR3 DNA sequence: TGTGCCTGGACGATAGGGAAGACTGAAGCTTTCTTT. This sequence encodes CAWTIGKTEAFF.

This clonotype was seen repeatedly, ten times or more. The gene calls are TRBV7-2 and TRBJ2-2; 8 bases line up with TRBD1. V trimming: 5 bases; J trimming: 0 bases; junction bases outside the gene matches: 5. The CDR3 sequence is 16 residues long. In germline, CDR1 is SGHTA, CDR2 FQGNSA. In nucleotides, the CDR3 is TGTGCCAGCAGCCGTCTGGGACAGGCGAACACCGGGGAGCTGTTTTTT. This encodes CASSRLGQANTGELFF.

The sample holds many counts of this clonotype. The junction shows a germline mismatch at one end, possibly a read error. This sequence joins TRBV9 and TRBJ2-7; 11 positions agree with TRBD2. CDR1 and CDR2 (germline): SGDLS, YYNGEE. The CDR3 totals 14 residues. For the CDR3, the DNA is TGCGCCAGCAGTGTAACTAGCGGGAGCTACGAGCAGTACTTC. It is translated as CASSVTSGSYEQYF. Full variable domain (outside the CDR3, taken from reference TRBV9 and TRBJ2-7): DSGVTQTPKHLITATGQRVTLRCSPRSGDLSVYWYQQSLDQGLQFLIQYYNGEERAKGNILERFSAQQFPDLHSELNLSSLELGDSALYFCASSVTSGSYEQYFGPGTRLTVT.

At least ten counts were recorded for this clonotype. V and J are TRBV5-1 and TRBJ2-1, with D perhaps TRBD2 (5 bases). This CDR3 has 16 amino acids. Looked up from germline, CDR1 is SGHRS and CDR2 is YFSETQ. V was cut by 2 bases and J by 0 bases, with 12 bases left in between. The chain's CDR3 is CASSLGLISSYNEQFF. In DNA form, the CDR3 reads TGCGCCAGCAGCTTAGGACTGATTAGCTCCTACAATGAGCAGTTCTTC.

The sample holds many counts of this clonotype. The genes are TRBV30 and TRBJ2-1, with 10 bases that match TRBD2. The CDR3 sequence is 15 residues long. CDR1 is GTSNPN, CDR2 SVGIG, per germline (reference sequence). V gave up 0 bases and J gave up 5 bases; unmatched junction bases: 4. CDR3 amino acids: CAWSVRLAGDNEQFF. The CDR3 bases are TGTGCCTGGAGTGTACGGCTAGCGGGAGACAATGAGCAGTTCTTC.

This chain uses TRBV9 with TRBJ2-5, with D tentatively TRBD2 (5 bases). This CDR3 contains 15 residues. The ends were cut back, 0 bases at V and 0 bases at J, with 9 bases in the middle. Germline V CDR1 and CDR2: SGDLS, YYNGEE. This CDR3 is CASSVEERYQETQYF. CDR3 coding DNA: TGTGCCAGCAGCGTAGAGGAGCGGTACCAAGAGACCCAGTACTTC.

This clonotype occurred a few times. This sequence joins TRBV5-1 and TRBJ1-1, with 8 nucleotides matching TRBD1. J gave up 0 bases and V 4 bases, and 8 bases lay outside the gene matches. The germline CDR1 and CDR2 sequences are SGHRS and YFSETQ. The CDR3 consists of 16 residues. The CDR3 protein is CASSDAGGRMNTEAFF. The DNA of the CDR3 is TGCGCCAGCAGCGACGCAGGGGGCCGCATGAACACTGAAGCTTTCTTT.

CDR3 DNA: TGTGCCAGCAGTTTCGCGTACACAGGGTCACCCCTCCACTTT. Encoded protein: CASSFAYTGSPLHF. The chain is built from TRBV28 and TRBJ1-6, with D possibly being TRBD1 (6 bases). CDR3 length: 14 residues. The germline V gene encodes CDR1 MDHEN and CDR2 SYDVKM. The V end was cut by 3 bases, the J end by 10 bases, with 13 bases between. The full variable domain, in which reference TRBV28 and TRBJ1-6 provide the parts outside the CDR3, is DVKVTQSSRYLVKRTGEKVFLECVQDMDHENMFWYRQDPGLGLRLIYFSYDVKMKEKGDIPEGYSVSREKKERFSLILESASTNQTSMYLCASSFAYTGSPLHFGNGTRLTVT.

The chain recombines TRBV7-2 with TRBJ2-7, with 10 nucleotides matching TRBD1. Germline V lookup: CDR1 SGHTA, CDR2 FQGNSA. This CDR3 region has 15 residues. Losses at the gene ends were 6 bases for V and 1 base for J; bases not matched to a gene: 6. The CDR3 DNA follows: TGTGCCAGCAGATGGGACAGGGGTCCTTCCTACGAGCAGTACTTC. This sequence encodes CASRWDRGPSYEQYF.

This clonotype was detected only a few times. The chain carries TRBV9 and TRBJ2-5, with 8 bases matching TRBD1. The CDR3 is 15 amino acids. Germline-derived CDR1 and CDR2 are SGDLS and YYNGEE. The V segment lost 0 bases and the J segment 5 bases; nucleotides outside the gene matches: 6. CDR3 nucleotide sequence: TGTGCCAGCAGCGTAGGGCAGGGGGCCACCGAGACCCAGTACTTC. This translates into CASSVGQGATETQYF.

The table lists this clonotype with many counts. The chain employs TRBV11-2 and TRBJ2-1; the match to TRBD2 covers 10 bases. Unmatched junction bases numbered 8, after V lost 1 base and J lost 8 bases. The CDR3 is 16 amino acids. Germline V gives CDR1 SGHAT, CDR2 FQNNGV. The CDR3 sequence is CASSLGSGRAVDEQFF. CDR3 DNA sequence: TGTGCCAGCAGCTTAGGCAGCGGGAGGGCCGTTGATGAGCAGTTCTTC.

Remarks on this clonotype: It may be a read error: a sequence one base away is much more abundant. This CDR3 reads CASSTNIGTGDTRELFF. The CDR3 DNA follows: TGTGCCAGCAGCACCAATATAGGGACAGGGGACACCAGGGAGCTGTTTTTT. The chain combines TRBV28 with TRBJ2-2; TRBD1 agrees at 10 bases. CDR3 length: 17 residues. Germline lookup yields CDR1 MDHEN and CDR2 SYDVKM.

The chain uses TRBV27 and TRBJ2-1; 13 bases fit TRBD2. Per germline, CDR1 MNHEY and CDR2 SMNVEV (reference sequence). The CDR3 is made up of 13 amino acids. The J segment lost 6 bases and the V segment lost 10 bases, leaving 3 bases of the junction unmatched. Written as DNA, the CDR3 is TGTGCCACCACTAGCGGGGGGGGCAATGAGCAGTTCTTC. This sequence encodes CATTSGGGNEQFF.

Comments on this clonotype: A much larger clone sits a single nucleotide away, making a read error possible. This chain links TRBV28 with TRBJ1-1, with a tentative D call TRBD1 (6 bases). Germline lookup yields CDR1 MDHEN and CDR2 SYDVKM. The CDR3 covers 15 residues. The CDR3 DNA is TGTGCCAGCAGTTTCCCAGGGGCGGCCGGAACTGGAGCTTTCTTT. The encoded protein is CASSFPGAAGTGAFF.

This clonotype showed up just a few times. V gene TRBV7-2 combines with J gene TRBJ2-7; maybe TRBD1 (6 bases). The V and J ends lost 0 bases and 3 bases respectively, with 9 bases between them. The CDR3 is made up of 14 amino acids. From germline, CDR1 is SGHTA and CDR2 FQGNSA. This CDR3 reads CASSLAGHDYEQYF. CDR3 nucleotide sequence: TGTGCCAGCAGCTTAGCGGGACACGACTACGAGCAGTACTTC.

The V and J genes are TRBV3-1 and TRBJ1-1, with D uncertain. The CDR3 spans 14 residues. The V gene's germline CDR1 is LGHDT and CDR2 YNNKEL (reference sequence). Trimming shortened V by 5 bases and J by 5 bases, and 15 bases separated the two germline ends. The CDR3 loop is CASSKASGWTEAFF. The CDR3, as DNA: TGTGCCAGCAGCAAAGCCTCGGGGTGGACTGAAGCTTTCTTT.

This clonotype was seen repeatedly, ten times or more. The V and J genes are TRBV18 and TRBJ2-2, with 10 bases matching TRBD1. J was trimmed by 0 bases and V by 1 base; bases with no gene match: 8. Germline V gives CDR1 KGHSH, CDR2 LQKENI. This CDR3 has 19 residues. The CDR3 sequence: CASSPLGTGDLTNTGELFF. The CDR3 DNA sequence: TGTGCCAGCTCACCACTTGGGACAGGGGACCTTACGAACACCGGGGAGCTGTTTTTT.

The chain employs TRBV15 and TRBJ2-2; D not certain. Deletions cut 0 bases from V and 4 bases from J, with 9 bases between. Per germline, CDR1 LNHNV and CDR2 YYDKDF (reference sequence). This CDR3 comprises 15 residues. The CDR3 loop is CATSRDRLATGELFF. The CDR3 DNA reads as TGTGCCACCAGCAGAGACAGGTTGGCCACCGGGGAGCTGTTTTTT.

This CDR3 reads CATSGRANTGELFF. CDR3 nucleotide sequence: TGTGCCACGTCCGGGAGGGCTAACACCGGGGAGCTGTTTTTT. The chain combines TRBV7-9 with TRBJ2-2, with 8 bases fitting TRBD2. J gave up 2 bases and V 10 bases, and 6 bases lay outside the gene matches. The germline gives CDR1 SEHNR, CDR2 FQNEAQ (reference sequence). The CDR3 consists of 14 residues.